Listed here are 14 T cell receptor beta chains from one sample, sequenced in a study of Ad26.COV2.S vaccination and SARS-CoV-2 variants. Documented treatment: around 19 received Ad26.COV2.S at low or high dose, single or two shots; five or six received placebo; per-sample allocation not given. Vaccine and placebo recipients were sampled on day 63 after the first injection. Assay: immunoSEQ multiplex PCR; the TCRdb copy retains only in-frame clones and omits some. The data show 300,000 to 450,000 clones, roughly 81% seen once. The sequencing here drew on peripheral blood, taken in a trial of Ad26.COV2.S vaccine versus placebo. The receptors come from a person aged 18 to 65 who received the Ad26.COV2.S COVID-19 vaccine or a placebo.

This rearrangement joins TRBV7-9 to TRBJ1-5; the D gene is possibly TRBD1 (6 bases). Trimming left V 4 bases short and J 6 bases short, with 16 bases between. This CDR3 region has 15 residues. CDR1 SEHNR and CDR2 FQNEAQ come from the germline V gene (reference sequence). CDR3 coding DNA: TGTGCCAGCAGCTCCCTGGACAGCAAACGTCAGCCCCAGCATTTT. This sequence encodes CASSSLDSKRQPQHF.

This rearrangement joins TRBV27 to TRBJ2-3; weak D call: TRBD2 (6 bases). This CDR3 has 16 amino acids. CDR1 and CDR2 from the germline V gene are MNHEY and SMNVEV (reference sequence). V was clipped by 6 bases and J by 4 bases, with 20 bases between them. CDR3 sequence reads: CASRTTGLANADTQYF. The CDR3 nucleotides are TGTGCCAGCAGGACTACGGGGCTAGCGAATGCAGATACGCAGTATTTT.

The chain carries TRBV18 and TRBJ2-2; D remains unclear. The germline V and J ends were trimmed by 3 bases and 7 bases, with 12 bases remaining between them. The CDR3 consists of 14 residues. Germline V CDR1 and CDR2: KGHSH, LQKENI. DNA for the CDR3: TGTGCCAGCTCACCCCGGGCCCGCGACGGGGAGCTGTTTTTT. Translation: CASSPRARDGELFF.

This chain connects TRBV20-1 to TRBJ1-6; D not resolved. The CDR3 consists of 16 residues. Trimming cost V 3 bases and J 7 bases, with 19 bases left between them. CDR1 and CDR2 from the germline V gene are DFQATT and SNEGSKA (reference sequence). The CDR3 loop reads CSASRGQAQQNSPLHF. As DNA, the CDR3 is TGCAGTGCTAGTCGGGGTCAGGCCCAACAAAATTCACCCCTCCACTTT.

The V call is TRBV7-8, the J call TRBJ2-7; TRBD1 matches at 8 bases. Looked up from germline, CDR1 is SGHVS and CDR2 is FQNEAQ. This CDR3 has 19 amino acids. The J segment lost 3 bases and the V segment lost 0 bases, leaving 16 bases of the junction unmatched. The CDR3 loop reads CASSLAPRTGIGLGYEQYF. The CDR3, as DNA: TGTGCCAGCAGCTTAGCGCCGAGGACAGGGATCGGTCTGGGCTACGAGCAGTACTTC.

The rearrangement links TRBV5-1 to TRBJ2-3; 10 bases fit TRBD2. Trimming took 5 bases from V and 2 from J; bases not matched to a gene: 5. The CDR3 is 15 amino acids. From germline, CDR1 is SGHRS and CDR2 YFSETQ. CDR3 nucleotide sequence: TGCGCCAGCAGGTGGCTAGCGGGGGCCACAGATACGCAGTATTTT. It translates to CASRWLAGATDTQYF.

The table lists this clone with a few counts. The V gene is TRBV4-1, the J gene TRBJ1-6, with 8 bases that match TRBD1. Unmatched junction bases numbered 6, after V lost 2 bases and J lost 9 bases. Germline CDR1 MGHRA, CDR2 YSYEKL. The CDR3 runs 15 residues. In DNA, the CDR3 is TGCGCCAGCAGCCAAACAGGGGGTTCTATTTCACCCCTCCACTTT. It is translated as CASSQTGGSISPLHF.

The chain couples TRBV11-2 to TRBJ1-5, with D maybe TRBD1 (5 bases). The germline gives CDR1 SGHAT, CDR2 FQNNGV. CDR3 size: 13 residues. The germline V and J ends were trimmed by 0 bases and 5 bases, with 5 bases remaining between them. CDR3 residues: CASSLDRDQPQHF. The CDR3 region has the DNA TGTGCCAGCAGCTTAGACAGGGATCAGCCCCAGCATTTT.

The rearrangement uses TRBV7-2 and TRBJ2-7; D perhaps matches TRBD1 (5 bases). V was pared by 0 bases and J by 0 bases, with 9 bases between. The germline V gene encodes CDR1 SGHTA and CDR2 FQGNSA. The CDR3 contains 15 residues. CDR3 nucleotide sequence: TGTGCCAGCAGCTTAGCCAGGGTGAGCTCCTACGAGCAGTACTTC. It translates to CASSLARVSSYEQYF. The full variable domain, rest sourced from reference TRBV7-2 and TRBJ2-7, is GAGVSQSPSNKVTEKGKDVELRCDPISGHTALYWYRQSLGQGLEFLIYFQGNSAPDKSGLPSDRFSAERTGGSVSTLTIQRTQQEDSAVYLCASSLARVSSYEQYFGPGTRLTVT.

The chain has TRBV9 and TRBJ1-5, with 7 bases fitting TRBD1. The V gene end was trimmed by 4 bases and the J gene end by 1 base; junction bases not matched to a gene: 2. The CDR3 runs 14 residues. CDR1 is SGDLS and CDR2 is YYNGEE in the germline V gene. The CDR3: CASSLGGSNQPQHF. The CDR3 DNA reads TGTGCCAGCAGCTTAGGGGGCAGCAATCAGCCCCAGCATTTT.

This clone showed up just once. The CDR3 loop reads CVIQGGYGYTF. The CDR3, as DNA: TGTGTTATACAGGGGGGCTATGGCTACACCTTC. The genes are TRBV12-5 and TRBJ1-2; 8 bases map to TRBD1. CDR3 length: 11 amino acids. Germline lookup yields CDR1 LGHNT and CDR2 FRNRAP.

J is TRBJ2-3 and V is TRBV5-1, with TRBD2 matching over 12 bases. Trimming took 1 base from V and 3 from J; bases not matched to a gene: 9. Germline CDR1 SGHRS, CDR2 YFSETQ. The CDR3 is made up of 18 amino acids. CDR3 region: CASSLQPSGGAETDTQYF. Written as DNA, the CDR3 is TGCGCCAGCAGCTTGCAGCCTAGCGGGGGGGCGGAGACAGATACGCAGTATTTT. The full variable domain, in which reference TRBV5-1 and TRBJ2-3 provide the parts outside the CDR3, is KAGVTQTPRYLIKTRGQQVTLSCSPISGHRSVSWYQQTPGQGLQFLFEYFSETQRNKGNFPGRFSGRQFSNSRSEMNVSTLELGDSALYLCASSLQPSGGAETDTQYFGPGTRLTVL.

The V gene is TRBV6-1, the J gene TRBJ2-3; a weak D match, TRBD2 (5 bases). The V gene lost 2 bases and the J gene lost 4 bases, with 10 bases spanning the gap. This CDR3 is 14 amino acids long. Looked up from germline, CDR1 is MNHNS and CDR2 is SASEGT. The CDR3 nucleotides read TGTGCCAGCAGTGAATCTCAGAGGGCAGATACGCAGTATTTT. It specifies CASSESQRADTQYF.

This clone came up a few times. The chain links TRBV15 to TRBJ2-2; maybe TRBD2 (6 bases). Germline loops: CDR1 LNHNV, CDR2 YYDKDF (reference sequence). The V and J ends lost 7 bases and 6 bases respectively, with 18 bases between them. The length of the CDR3 is 15 residues. The CDR3 DNA sequence: TGTGCCACCACCGCGGGACCTCCACGGGCCGGGGAGCTGTTTTTT. Translating gives CATTAGPPRAGELFF.